The T cell receptor beta chain under discussion was sequenced for a study of blood T cell repertoires in COVID-19. Germline V gene lookup returns CDR1 GTSNPN and CDR2 SVGIG (reference sequence). This CDR3 comprises 13 residues. Trimming pared 0 bases from V and 7 bases from J, leaving 11 bases between. TCRdb's copy holds only in-frame clones and misses some; the assay was immunoSEQ multiplex PCR. The sample shows 100,000 to 150,000 clones, around 83% of them seen only once. This sequence was found in a man between 60 and 75 years old with acute or convalescent COVID-19. Sequencing was done on a sample of peripheral blood. The chain employs TRBV30 and TRBJ2-3; D gene uncertain. CDR3 nucleotides: TGTGCCTGGAGTGTATCCCCAGTCTATACGCAGTATTTT. Protein sequence: CAWSVSPVYTQYF.